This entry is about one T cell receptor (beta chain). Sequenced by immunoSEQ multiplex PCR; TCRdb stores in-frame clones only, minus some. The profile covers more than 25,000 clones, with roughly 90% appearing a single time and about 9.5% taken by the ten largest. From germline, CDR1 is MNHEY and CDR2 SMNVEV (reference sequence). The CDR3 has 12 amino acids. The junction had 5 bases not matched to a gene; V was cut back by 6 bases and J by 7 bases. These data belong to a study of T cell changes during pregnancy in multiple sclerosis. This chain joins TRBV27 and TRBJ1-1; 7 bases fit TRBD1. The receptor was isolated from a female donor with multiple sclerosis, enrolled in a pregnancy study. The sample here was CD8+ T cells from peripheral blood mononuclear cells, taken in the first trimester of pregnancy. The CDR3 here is CASSQTGSEAFF. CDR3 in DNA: TGTGCCAGCAGCCAGACAGGGAGTGAAGCTTTCTTT.